This T cell receptor beta chain emerged from a study of T-cell memory formation after mild COVID-19 listed by TCRdb under 2021. With regard to the full study: Most TCR sequence clusters were specific to one of the two donors. In two donors, T-cell clones that expanded and contracted after mild COVID-19 were tracked by sequencing TCRalpha and TCRbeta repertoires over time. Two young, previously healthy adult volunteers made up the cohort, one male and one female.

Taken from cysteine to phenylalanine, the CDR3 has 13 residues. Of the read, only the CDR3 DNA is kept; its 39 bases are in frame from base 1. The germline V gene supplies CDR1 SQVTM and CDR2 ANQGSEA. Cut back by 4 bases and 6 bases, the V and J ends lie 15 bases apart. This clonotype was observed a few times. Its antigen remains undetermined. No per-base quality is available; no much larger clone lies one base away. Overall study results and their limits: Contracting CD4+ clones appeared mostly in the CM and EM memory subsets, whereas CD8+ clones were enriched in EMRA. Whether the second-wave clones peaking on day 37 were SARS-CoV-2 specific was not confirmed. Some responding clones were detected in pre-infection memory, which suggested that pre-existing cross-reactive memory T cells had joined the SARS-CoV-2 response. The study included only a couple of mild cases, and larger cohorts that include severe cases with pre-infection samples were judged to be necessary. From day 15 to 85, contracting clones showed balanced CD4/CD8 phenotypes, whereas a second wave of clones that expanded from day 15 to 37 leaned towards CD4+.

PBMCs were isolated by Ficoll-Paque density gradient centrifugation. Data came from an Illumina NovaSeq 6000. Using 5'RACE with constant-segment primers, TCRalpha and TCRbeta cDNA libraries were constructed, with sample barcodes and unique molecular identifiers added in the process. Trizol reagent was used to extract RNA from every sample. Libraries were amplified in two PCR steps, with a second sample barcode and Illumina TruSeq adapters added in the second step. Sequencing of libraries was performed on an Illumina NovaSeq with 2 x 150 bp paired-end reads. On the study's bioinformatics: With migec v1.2.7, reads were demultiplexed and then collapsed into UMI-guided consensus sequences. Using mixcr v2.1.11, UMI consensuses were aligned to TRA and TRB V and J templates and then assembled into clonotypes. A clonotype was counted as expanded or contracted only when both edgeR and NoisET called the clonotype significant, with the noise models trained on biological replicates. For edgeR calls, a false discovery rate-adjusted p below 0.01 and a log2 fold-change threshold of 1 were applied. PCA with hierarchical clustering of max-normalized trajectories of the 1000 most abundant clonotypes was used as exploratory dynamics analysis. The CD4 or CD8 phenotype of responding clones was assigned using the separately sequenced CD4+ and CD8+ repertoires. The raw public reads went through TCRdb reprocessing: fastp at Q25, MiXCR clone calling, in-frame beta chains kept. Rows merge per CDR3 protein into single entries with the most common DNA and genes. The V and J calls here are based on TCRdb, not the publication. Here the sample has around 200,000 distinct CDR3 sequences; over 9.5% occur a single time. Just over 3% of the sample comes from the top ten.

Recombination joined TRBV29-1 with TRBJ2-5; tentative D gene TRBD1, with 7 bases matching. The receptor comes from a man between 18 and 29 years old who had mild COVID-19 (a few samples of this study predate the infection). The sample titles of this study are shuffled in the database, so cell type and time point are left out; the donor was told from shared clones. The sequencing input was PBMCs or a T cell subset sorted from them (not recorded which). CDR3 sequence: CSVGQGGEKTQYF. The nucleotide sequence reads TGCAGCGTTGGGCAGGGGGGAGAAAAGACCCAGTACTTC.